This TCR beta chain originates from a study of blood T cell repertoires in COVID-19. On the study more broadly: Collection of acute and convalescent COVID-19 samples took place in the United States, Italy and Spain. PBMCs, B-cell-depleted T cells, or T cells were the source of the cDNA or gDNA that made up the material.

Source study methods: Reference gene primer amplification yielded estimated nucleated cell counts. The table came from immunoSEQ multiplex PCR; TCRdb's copy has only in-frame clones and leaves some out. V, J and clone size were drawn from that table, and D and trimming were deduced from the DNA. The sample has roughly 130,000 clones, just under 85% seen once. The germline V gene has CDR1 LNHNV and CDR2 YYDKDF (reference sequence). Trimming took off 3 bases at V and 1 base at J, with 9 bases between the two ends. The CDR3 runs to 14 residues. The V and J genes are TRBV15 and TRBJ1-1; D might be TRBD1 (5 bases). The sequence was collected from a woman of 80 years or more with acute or convalescent COVID-19. Sequenced input: peripheral blood. The CDR3 region has the DNA TGTGCCACCAGCAGCAGGCAGGGGAACACTGAAGCTTTCTTT. Encoded protein: CATSSRQGNTEAFF.